The rows below give T cell receptor beta chains drawn from one sample of a study of blood T cell repertoires in COVID-19. The data were produced by immunoSEQ multiplex PCR, yet TCRdb's version contains in-frame clones alone and is incomplete. The table records 150,000 to 250,000 clones, roughly four fifths of them present only once. The sample consisted of PBMCs or T cells enriched from blood (not recorded which). Receptor source: a man aged 35 to 55 who had recovered from COVID-19. The conserved cysteine and the conserved F or W are not part of the CDR3 here. Each record gives: J gene, V gene, CDR3 protein.

J gene: TRBJ1-5; V gene: TRBV4-2; CDR3 protein: ASSQENAGVNQPQH
J gene: TRBJ2-1; V gene: TRBV19; CDR3 protein: ASSMGQGPYNEQF
J gene: TRBJ1-1; V gene: TRBV2; CDR3 protein: ASIGDSNTEAF
J gene: TRBJ1-1; V gene: TRBV28; CDR3 protein: ASSLVREAEAF
J gene: TRBJ2-5; V gene: TRBV30; CDR3 protein: AWSITGGAETQY
J gene: TRBJ1-5; V gene: TRBV7-3; CDR3 protein: ASSPGFLGQPQH
J gene: TRBJ2-2; V gene: TRBV2; CDR3 protein: ASTGTSNTGELF
J gene: TRBJ2-3; V gene: TRBV6-6; CDR3 protein: ASRTGGTDTQY
J gene: TRBJ2-2; V gene: TRBV6-5; CDR3 protein: ASSQRLTGELF
J gene: TRBJ2-7; V gene: TRBV7-2; CDR3 protein: ASSPRVSGSYEQY
J gene: TRBJ1-2; V gene: TRBV28; CDR3 protein: ASSPGGGQGALGYT
J gene: TRBJ2-1; V gene: TRBV28; CDR3 protein: ASRLAGNEQF
J gene: TRBJ2-7; V gene: TRBV10-1; CDR3 protein: ASSESGTSGSYEQY
J gene: TRBJ1-1; V gene: TRBV11-1; CDR3 protein: ASSLGDPQRTEAF
J gene: TRBJ2-6; V gene: TRBV5-8; CDR3 protein: ASSHRDRANVLT
J gene: TRBJ1-2; V gene: TRBV5-1; CDR3 protein: ASTGWPAGGYT
J gene: TRBJ1-5; V gene: TRBV5-3; CDR3 protein: ARSSGQGTRSNQPQH
J gene: TRBJ1-3; V gene: TRBV14; CDR3 protein: ASSQALSGNTIY
J gene: TRBJ1-1; V gene: TRBV7-3; CDR3 protein: ASAAGQSNTEAF
J gene: TRBJ2-7; V gene: TRBV29-1; CDR3 protein: SVEGASPYPYEQY
J gene: TRBJ2-3; V gene: TRBV5-1; CDR3 protein: ASTTSGYTDTQY
J gene: TRBJ2-1; V gene: TRBV4-3; CDR3 protein: ASSQDGPGPYNEQF
J gene: TRBJ2-3; V gene: TRBV7-8; CDR3 protein: ASSPFTDTQY
J gene: TRBJ2-1; V gene: TRBV9; CDR3 protein: ASSVGLPGWEAEQF
J gene: TRBJ1-4; V gene: TRBV6-5; CDR3 protein: ASQGGATNEKLF
J gene: TRBJ1-1; V gene: TRBV20-1; CDR3 protein: SASPRMNTEAF
J gene: TRBJ2-7; V gene: TRBV28; CDR3 protein: ASSRTGGNYEQY
J gene: TRBJ1-1; V gene: TRBV18; CDR3 protein: ASSPPVSGTEAF
J gene: TRBJ2-5; V gene: TRBV30; CDR3 protein: AWSVRRTSGSQETQY
J gene: TRBJ1-5; V gene: TRBV2; CDR3 protein: ASSDGQPDKPQH
J gene: TRBJ1-1; V gene: TRBV19; CDR3 protein: ASSSQAWDTEAF
J gene: TRBJ2-7; V gene: TRBV10-1; CDR3 protein: ASSESEETPYEQY
J gene: TRBJ2-2; V gene: TRBV6-5; CDR3 protein: ASIASGGHTGELF
J gene: TRBJ2-5; V gene: TRBV28; CDR3 protein: ASSPSEAGGRETQY
J gene: TRBJ2-7; V gene: TRBV29-1; CDR3 protein: SARDRVEGEQY
J gene: TRBJ1-5; V gene: TRBV19; CDR3 protein: ASSNVRGGQPQH
J gene: TRBJ1-1; V gene: TRBV7-2; CDR3 protein: ASSLSTGSGEAF
J gene: TRBJ1-1; V gene: TRBV14; CDR3 protein: ASSQSRMEAF
J gene: TRBJ2-3; V gene: TRBV4-2; CDR3 protein: ASSQRLAGTSTDTQY